This T cell receptor (beta chain) was identified in a study of breast tumors, draining lymph nodes, adjacent tissues. Study-wide results and limits: Tumor T cell lymph node origin was a supported hypothesis, not proven.

One entry per CDR3 protein, called by TCRdb with MiXCR from the multiplex PCR reads. The top ten clones hold approximately 4% of a sample with approximately 250,000 distinct CDR3 sequences, 30% to 35% of them seen once. CDR1 SEHNR and CDR2 FQNEAQ come from the germline V gene (reference sequence). The CDR3 is 16 amino acids. The V end was cut by 6 bases, the J end by 4 bases, with 18 bases between. Samples came from axillary lymph nodes draining the breast cancer. Comment on this clonotype: The antigen remains unidentified.

V gene TRBV7-9 combines with J gene TRBJ2-2, with D possibly TRBD1 on 6 matching bases. The sequenced material came from axillary lymph node tissue. The sequence was obtained from a female donor with breast cancer. Some clones in this sample may be carry-over from other donors' samples. CDR3 in DNA: TGTGCCAGCAGTTCGACAGGTGTCAGGGGCACCGGGGAGCTGTTTTTT. The encoded protein is CASSSTGVRGTGELFF.